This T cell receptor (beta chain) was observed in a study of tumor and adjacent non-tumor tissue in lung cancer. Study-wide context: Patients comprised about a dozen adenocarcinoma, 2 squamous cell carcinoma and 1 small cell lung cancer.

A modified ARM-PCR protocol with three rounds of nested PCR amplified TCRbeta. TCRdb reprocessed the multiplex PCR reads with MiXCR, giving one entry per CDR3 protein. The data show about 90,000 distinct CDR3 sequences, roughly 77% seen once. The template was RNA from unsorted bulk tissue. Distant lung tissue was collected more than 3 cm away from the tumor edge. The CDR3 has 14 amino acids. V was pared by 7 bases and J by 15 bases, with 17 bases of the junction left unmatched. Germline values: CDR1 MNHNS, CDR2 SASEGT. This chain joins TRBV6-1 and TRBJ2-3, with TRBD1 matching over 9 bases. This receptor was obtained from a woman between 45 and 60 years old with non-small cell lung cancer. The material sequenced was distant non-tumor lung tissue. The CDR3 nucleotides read TGTGCCAGCAACCCGGGACAGGGCTCAGATACGCGATATTTT. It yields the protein CASNPGQGSDTRYF.